This T cell receptor (beta chain) is drawn from a study of control samples from healthy donors and cancer patients. Using immunoSEQ multiplex PCR, the repertoire was profiled, and TCRdb retains in-frame clones only, with some absent. The table lists fewer than 200,000 clones, around 90% of them singletons. The germline V gene has CDR1 MRHNA and CDR2 SNTAGT. V was pared by 3 bases and J by 11 bases, with 19 bases between. The CDR3 length is 14 residues. The receptor comes from a man aged 25 to 40 in good health. The material sequenced was blood. The chain has TRBV6-4 and TRBJ1-2; D unresolved. This chain's CDR3 is CASSEVDGGGVYTF. DNA for the CDR3: TGTGCCAGCAGTGAAGTGGACGGTGGTGGCGTTTACACCTTC.